This T cell receptor (beta chain) was retrieved from a study of shared clonotypes between healthy human individuals. Study background: The donor pool was made up of a couple of women and three men aged 18 to 49.

The assay was run at deep level. Original handling: As immunoSEQ supplied junction-only sequences (without quality scores), filtering differed. This table comes from immunoSEQ multiplex PCR, and its TCRdb copy is limited to in-frame clones, with some not included. Clonal size and the V and J genes are those of that table, whereas D and trimming came from the DNA. This table holds about 1.1 million clones, about 80% found once. V shed 6 bases, J shed 6 bases, and the junction held 4 bases outside the gene matches. Germline V gene lookup returns CDR1 SNHLY and CDR2 FYNNEI. This CDR3 region has 14 residues. All donors were healthy HIV-negative adults lacking recent acute infections or vaccinations.

The chain joins TRBV2 to TRBJ2-2, with TRBD1 identical over 10 bases. Sequenced sample: memory CD4+ T cells from PBMCs. The subset was: CD45RA-negative fraction. The TCR originated in a man between 18 and 35 years old in good health. Some clones in this sample may be carry-over from other donors' samples. CDR3 in DNA: TGTGCCAGCAGCCGACAGGGGGCGGCCGGGGAGCTGTTTTTT. Translating gives CASSRQGAAGELFF.